This entry is about one T cell receptor (beta chain). This specimen comes from a study of OX40 agonist ivuxolimab in advanced cancers. Germline V gene data show CDR1 as SGHVS and CDR2 as FNYEAQ. Trimming cost V 5 bases and J 4 bases, with 14 bases left between them. The CDR3 contains 14 residues. Measured with immunoSEQ multiplex PCR; TCRdb has only the in-frame clones, and not every one. The table has approximately 77,000 clones, more than 90% seen once. This clonotype was sampled from an adult with an advanced solid tumor such as melanoma, head and neck, liver or kidney cancer. Sequencing was performed on CD4+ or CD8+ T cells sorted from blood, taken in a trial of the OX40 agonist ivuxolimab. The chain employs TRBV7-6 and TRBJ2-5, with D perhaps matching TRBD1 (5 bases). CDR3 sequence (DNA): TGTGCCAGCAGCCCCCGGCAGGGTGGAGAGACCCAGTACTTC. It specifies CASSPRQGGETQYF. Filled out from reference TRBV7-6 and TRBJ2-5, the complete variable domain reads GAGVSQSPRYKVTKRGQDVALRCDPISGHVSLYWYRQALGQGPEFLTYFNYEAQQDKSGLPNDRFSAERPEGSISTLTIQRTEQRDSAMYRCASSPRQGGETQYFGPGTRLLVL.